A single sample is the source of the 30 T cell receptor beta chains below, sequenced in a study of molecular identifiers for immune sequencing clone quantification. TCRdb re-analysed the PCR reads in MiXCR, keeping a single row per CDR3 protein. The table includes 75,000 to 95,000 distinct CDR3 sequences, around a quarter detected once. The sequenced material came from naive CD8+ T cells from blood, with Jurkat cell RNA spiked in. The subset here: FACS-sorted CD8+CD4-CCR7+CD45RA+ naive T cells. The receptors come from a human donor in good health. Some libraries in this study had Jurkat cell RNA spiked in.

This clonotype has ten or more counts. CDR3 protein: CASSQGVGAYEQYF. In DNA, the CDR3 is TGCGCCAGCAGCCAAGGAGTAGGTGCCTACGAGCAGTACTTC. The V and J genes are TRBV4-1 and TRBJ2-7; unclear D gene. CDR1 and CDR2 from the germline V gene are MGHRA and YSYEKL. Trimming took off 1 base at V and 2 bases at J, with 9 bases between the two ends. This CDR3 is built from 14 residues.

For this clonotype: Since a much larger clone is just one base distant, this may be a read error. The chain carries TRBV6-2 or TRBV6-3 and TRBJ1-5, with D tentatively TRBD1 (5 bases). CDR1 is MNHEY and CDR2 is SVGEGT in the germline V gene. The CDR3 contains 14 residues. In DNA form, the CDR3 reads TGTACCAGCAGAGAAGACAGACCGCTTGATCCCCAGCATTTT. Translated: CTSREDRPLDPQHF.

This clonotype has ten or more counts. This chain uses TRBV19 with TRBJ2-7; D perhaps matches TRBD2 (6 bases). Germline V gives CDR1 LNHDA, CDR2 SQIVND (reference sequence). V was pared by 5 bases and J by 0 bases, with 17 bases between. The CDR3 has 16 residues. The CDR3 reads CASSATRDSLSYEQYF. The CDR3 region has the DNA TGTGCCAGTAGTGCGACCCGGGACTCGCTCTCCTACGAGCAGTACTTC. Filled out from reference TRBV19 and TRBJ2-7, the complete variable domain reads DGGITQSPKYLFRKEGQNVTLSCEQNLNHDAMYWYRQDPGQGLRLIYYSQIVNDFQKGDIAEGYSVSREKKESFPLTVTSAQKNPTAFYLCASSATRDSLSYEQYFGPGTRLTVT.

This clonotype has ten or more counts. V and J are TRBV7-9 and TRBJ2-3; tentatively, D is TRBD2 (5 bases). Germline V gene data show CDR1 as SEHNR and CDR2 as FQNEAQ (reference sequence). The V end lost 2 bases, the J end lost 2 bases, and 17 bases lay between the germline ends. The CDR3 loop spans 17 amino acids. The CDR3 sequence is CASSLSISGETTDTQYF. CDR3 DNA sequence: TGTGCCAGCAGCTTAAGTATAAGCGGAGAGACCACAGATACGCAGTATTTT. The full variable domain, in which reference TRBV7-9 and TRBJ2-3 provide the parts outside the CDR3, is DTGVSQNPRHKITKRGQNVTFRCDPISEHNRLYWYRQTLGQGPEFLTYFQNEAQLEKSRLLSDRFSAERPKGSFSTLEIQRTEQGDSAMYLCASSLSISGETTDTQYFGPGTRLTVL.

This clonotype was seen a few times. In DNA, the CDR3 is TGTGCCAGCAGGGGCCGCCAGGGGGTTGGTGGCTACACCTTC. Amino acid sequence: CASRGRQGVGGYTF. The genes are TRBV2 and TRBJ1-2, with 7 bases that match TRBD1. CDR3 length: 14 amino acids. Germline V gene sequence: CDR1 SNHLY, CDR2 FYNNEI. V lost 6 bases, J lost 7 bases, and 11 bases stayed unmatched.

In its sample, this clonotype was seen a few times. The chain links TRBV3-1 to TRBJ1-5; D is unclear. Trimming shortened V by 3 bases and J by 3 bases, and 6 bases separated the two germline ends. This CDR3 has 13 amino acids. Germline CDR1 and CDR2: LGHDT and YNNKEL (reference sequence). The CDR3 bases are TGTGCCAGCAGCCAGAAACTCAATCAGCCCCAGCATTTT. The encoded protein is CASSQKLNQPQHF. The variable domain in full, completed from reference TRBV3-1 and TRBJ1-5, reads DTAVSQTPKYLVTQMGNDKSIKCEQNLGHDTMYWYKQDSKKFLKIMFSYNNKELIINETVPNRFSPKSPDKAHLNLHINSLELGDSAVYFCASSQKLNQPQHFGDGTRLSIL.

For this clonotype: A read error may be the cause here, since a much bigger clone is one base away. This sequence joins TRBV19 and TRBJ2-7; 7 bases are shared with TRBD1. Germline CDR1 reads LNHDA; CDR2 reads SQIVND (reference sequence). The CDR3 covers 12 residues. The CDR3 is CAGSWTGEEQYF. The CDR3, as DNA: TGTGCCGGTAGTTGGACAGGTGAAGAGCAGTACTTC.

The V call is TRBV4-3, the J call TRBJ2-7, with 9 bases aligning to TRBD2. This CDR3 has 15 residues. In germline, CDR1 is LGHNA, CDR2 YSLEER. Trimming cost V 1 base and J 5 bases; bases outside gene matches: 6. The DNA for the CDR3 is TGCGCCAGCAGCCAAGTAGCGGGGGTTGGGCACGAGCAGTACTTC. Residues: CASSQVAGVGHEQYF.

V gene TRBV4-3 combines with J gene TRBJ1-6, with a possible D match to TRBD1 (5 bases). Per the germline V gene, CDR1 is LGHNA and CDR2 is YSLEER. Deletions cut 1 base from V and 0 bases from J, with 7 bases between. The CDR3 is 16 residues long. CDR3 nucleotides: TGCGCCAGCAGCCAAGCCGACAGCTCCTATAATTCACCCCTCCACTTT. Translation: CASSQADSSYNSPLHF.

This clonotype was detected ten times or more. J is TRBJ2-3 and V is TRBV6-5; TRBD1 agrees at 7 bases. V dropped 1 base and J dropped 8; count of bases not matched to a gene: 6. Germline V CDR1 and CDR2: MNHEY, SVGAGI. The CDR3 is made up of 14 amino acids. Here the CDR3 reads CASSYFSGQITQYF. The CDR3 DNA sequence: TGTGCCAGCAGTTACTTCTCGGGACAGATTACGCAGTATTTT.

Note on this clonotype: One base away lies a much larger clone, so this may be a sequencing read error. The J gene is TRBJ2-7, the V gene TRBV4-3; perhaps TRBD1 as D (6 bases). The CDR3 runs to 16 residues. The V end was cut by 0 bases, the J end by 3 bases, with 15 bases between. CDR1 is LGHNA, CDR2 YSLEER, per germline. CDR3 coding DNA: TGCGCCAGCAGCCAAGAGGAAGGGGGAGCCAACTACGAGCAGTACTTC. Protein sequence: CASSQEEGGANYEQYF.

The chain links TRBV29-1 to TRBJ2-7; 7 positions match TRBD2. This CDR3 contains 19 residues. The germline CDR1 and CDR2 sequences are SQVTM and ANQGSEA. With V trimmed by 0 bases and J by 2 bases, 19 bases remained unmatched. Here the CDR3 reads CSVEEGRDGFKGSAYEQYF. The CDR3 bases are TGCAGCGTTGAAGAAGGGAGGGACGGGTTTAAGGGGTCGGCCTACGAGCAGTACTTC.

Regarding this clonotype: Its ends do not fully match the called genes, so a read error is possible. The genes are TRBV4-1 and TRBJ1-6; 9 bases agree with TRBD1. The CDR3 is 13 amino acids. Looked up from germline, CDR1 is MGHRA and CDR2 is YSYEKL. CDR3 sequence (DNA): TGCGCCAGCCGCCAGGACAGGGGTTCCCCCCTCCACTTT. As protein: CASRQDRGSPLHF.

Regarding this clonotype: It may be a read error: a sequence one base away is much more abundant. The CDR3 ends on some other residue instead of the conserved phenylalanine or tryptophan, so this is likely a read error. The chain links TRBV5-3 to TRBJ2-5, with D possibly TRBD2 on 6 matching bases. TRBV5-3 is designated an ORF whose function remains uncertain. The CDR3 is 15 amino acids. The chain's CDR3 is CASSFPGLGEDTQYL. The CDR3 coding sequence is TGTGCCAGCTCTTTTCCGGGACTGGGGGAAGACACCCAGTACCTT.

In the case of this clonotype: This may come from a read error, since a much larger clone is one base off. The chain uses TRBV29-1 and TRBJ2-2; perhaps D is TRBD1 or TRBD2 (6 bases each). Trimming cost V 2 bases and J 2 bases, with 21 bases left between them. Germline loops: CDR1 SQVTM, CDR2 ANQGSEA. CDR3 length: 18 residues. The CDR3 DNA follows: TGCAGCGTTGAATCGTCTGGGGGACAAGCGGGCAACACCGGGGAGCTGTTTTTT. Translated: CSVESSGGQAGNTGELFF.

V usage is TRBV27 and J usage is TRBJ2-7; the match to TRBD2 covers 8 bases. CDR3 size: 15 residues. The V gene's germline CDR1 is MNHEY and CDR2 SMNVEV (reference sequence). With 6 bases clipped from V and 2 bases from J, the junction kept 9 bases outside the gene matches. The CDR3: CASRVTSGGAYEQYF. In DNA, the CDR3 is TGTGCCAGCAGAGTCACTAGCGGAGGCGCCTACGAGCAGTACTTC.

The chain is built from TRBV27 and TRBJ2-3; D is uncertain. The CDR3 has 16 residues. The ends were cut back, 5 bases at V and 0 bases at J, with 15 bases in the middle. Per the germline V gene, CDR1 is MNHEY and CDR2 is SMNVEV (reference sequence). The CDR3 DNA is TGTGCCAGCAGTCCCCGGGCAGCTACTAGCACAGATACGCAGTATTTT. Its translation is CASSPRAATSTDTQYF.

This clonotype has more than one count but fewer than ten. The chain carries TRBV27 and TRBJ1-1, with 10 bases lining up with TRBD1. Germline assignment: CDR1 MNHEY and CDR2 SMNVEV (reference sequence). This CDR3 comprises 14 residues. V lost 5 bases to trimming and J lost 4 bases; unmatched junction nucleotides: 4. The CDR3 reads CASSQGQGGTEAFF. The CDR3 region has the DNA TGTGCCAGCAGTCAAGGACAGGGGGGCACTGAAGCTTTCTTT.

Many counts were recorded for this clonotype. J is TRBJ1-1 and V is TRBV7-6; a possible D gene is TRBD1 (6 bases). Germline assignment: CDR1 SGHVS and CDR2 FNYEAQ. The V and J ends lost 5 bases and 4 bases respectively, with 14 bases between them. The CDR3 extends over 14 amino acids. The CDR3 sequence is CASSQQGTLTEAFF. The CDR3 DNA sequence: TGTGCCAGCAGCCAACAGGGAACGCTCACTGAAGCTTTCTTT.

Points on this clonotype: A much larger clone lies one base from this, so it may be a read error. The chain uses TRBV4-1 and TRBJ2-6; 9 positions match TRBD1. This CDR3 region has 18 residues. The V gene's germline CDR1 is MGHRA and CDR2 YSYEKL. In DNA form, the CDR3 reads TGCGCCAGCAGCCAATGGTGGACAGGGGATGCCGGGGCCACCGTCCTGACTTTC. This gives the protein CASSQWWTGDAGATVLTF.

The CDR3 protein is CASSYGPGGNIQYF. CDR3 DNA: TGTGCCAGCAGTTACGGTCCGGGAGGCAACATTCAGTACTTC. The V call is TRBV6-2 or TRBV6-3, the J call TRBJ2-4; the match to TRBD2 covers 7 bases. The V gene end was trimmed by 2 bases and the J gene end by 7 bases; junction bases not matched to a gene: 5. The CDR3 sequence is 14 residues long. Germline lookup yields CDR1 MNHEY and CDR2 SVGEGT.

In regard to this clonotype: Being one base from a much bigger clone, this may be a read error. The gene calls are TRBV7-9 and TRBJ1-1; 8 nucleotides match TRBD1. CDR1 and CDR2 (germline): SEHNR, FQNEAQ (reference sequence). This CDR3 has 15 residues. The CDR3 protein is CARSPPDRANTEAFF. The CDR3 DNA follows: TGTGCCCGCAGCCCTCCGGACAGGGCGAACACTGAAGCTTTCTTT.

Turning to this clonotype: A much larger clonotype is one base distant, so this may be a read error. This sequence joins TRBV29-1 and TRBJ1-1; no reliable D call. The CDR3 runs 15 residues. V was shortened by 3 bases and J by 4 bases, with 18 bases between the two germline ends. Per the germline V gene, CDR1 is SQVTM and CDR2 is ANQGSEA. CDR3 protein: CSVELGSQMSTEAFF. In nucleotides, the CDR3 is TGCAGCGTTGAGTTGGGTTCTCAGATGAGCACTGAAGCTTTCTTT. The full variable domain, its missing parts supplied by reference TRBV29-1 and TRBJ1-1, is SAVISQKPSRDICQRGTSLTIQCQVDSQVTMMFWYRQQPGQSLTLIATANQGSEATYESGFVIDKFPISRPNLTFSTLTVSNMSPEDSSIYLCSVELGSQMSTEAFFGQGTRLTVV.

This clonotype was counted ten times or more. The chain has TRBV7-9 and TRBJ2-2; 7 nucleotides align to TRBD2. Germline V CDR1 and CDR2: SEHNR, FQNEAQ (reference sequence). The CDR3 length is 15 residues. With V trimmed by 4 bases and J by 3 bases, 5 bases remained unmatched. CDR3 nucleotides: TGTGCCAGCAGCTACCCCGCGGGGGACACCGGGGAGCTGTTTTTT. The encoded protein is CASSYPAGDTGELFF.

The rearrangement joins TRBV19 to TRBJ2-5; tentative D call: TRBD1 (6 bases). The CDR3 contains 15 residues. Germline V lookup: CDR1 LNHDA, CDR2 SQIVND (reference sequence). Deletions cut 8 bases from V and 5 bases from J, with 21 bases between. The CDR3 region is CASQTIGGSRETQYF. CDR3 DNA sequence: TGTGCCAGTCAAACGATAGGGGGTTCGCGGGAGACCCAGTACTTC. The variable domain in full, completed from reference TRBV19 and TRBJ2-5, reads DGGITQSPKYLFRKEGQNVTLSCEQNLNHDAMYWYRQDPGQGLRLIYYSQIVNDFQKGDIAEGYSVSREKKESFPLTVTSAQKNPTAFYLCASQTIGGSRETQYFGPGTRLLVL.

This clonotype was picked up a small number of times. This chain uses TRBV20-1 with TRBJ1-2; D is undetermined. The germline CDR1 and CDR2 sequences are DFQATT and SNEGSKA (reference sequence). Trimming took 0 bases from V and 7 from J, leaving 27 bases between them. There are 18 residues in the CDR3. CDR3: CSARDSGLGGLERGGYTF. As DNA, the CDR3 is TGCAGTGCTAGAGATAGTGGGTTGGGAGGACTGGAACGAGGTGGCTACACCTTC.

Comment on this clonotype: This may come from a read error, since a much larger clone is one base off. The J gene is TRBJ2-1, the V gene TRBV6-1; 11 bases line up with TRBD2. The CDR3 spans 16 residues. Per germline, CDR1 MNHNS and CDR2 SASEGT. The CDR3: CASSRPGLAAHNEQLF. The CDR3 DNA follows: TGTGCCAGCAGTCGACCGGGACTAGCGGCACACAATGAGCAGCTCTTC.

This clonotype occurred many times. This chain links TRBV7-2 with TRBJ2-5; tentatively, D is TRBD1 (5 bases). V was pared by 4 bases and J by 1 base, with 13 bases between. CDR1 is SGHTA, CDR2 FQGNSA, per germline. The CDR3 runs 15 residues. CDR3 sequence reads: CASSSGHSTQETQYF. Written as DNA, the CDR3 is TGTGCCAGCAGCTCAGGACACAGTACCCAAGAGACCCAGTACTTC.

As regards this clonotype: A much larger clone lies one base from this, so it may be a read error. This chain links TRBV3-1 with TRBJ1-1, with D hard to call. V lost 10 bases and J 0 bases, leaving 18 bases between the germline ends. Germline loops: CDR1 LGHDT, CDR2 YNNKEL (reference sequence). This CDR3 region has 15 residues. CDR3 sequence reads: CATRPSYGVNTEAFF. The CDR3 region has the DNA TGTGCCACCCGACCATCATATGGGGTGAACACTGAAGCTTTCTTT.

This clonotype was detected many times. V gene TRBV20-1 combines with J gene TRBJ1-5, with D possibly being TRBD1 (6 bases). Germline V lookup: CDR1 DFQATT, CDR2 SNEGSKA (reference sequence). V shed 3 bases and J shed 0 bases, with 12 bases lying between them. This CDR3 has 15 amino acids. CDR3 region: CSARPGAISNQPQHF. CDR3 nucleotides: TGCAGTGCTAGGCCGGGGGCCATTAGCAATCAGCCCCAGCATTTT.